This TCR beta chain was found in a study of immune evolution from preneoplasia to lung adenocarcinoma. This CDR3 comprises 12 residues. Per the germline V gene, CDR1 is LGHNA and CDR2 is YNFKEQ. Between the trimmed V and J ends, which lost 4 bases and 6 bases, there was a span of 8 bases. The assay was immunoSEQ multiplex PCR, and TCRdb's table has in-frame clones only and misses some. The data show about 14,000 clones, with roughly 80% seen just once and roughly 5% held by the top ten. This clone was found once. This TCR came from a person between 70 and 80 years old with lung adenocarcinoma. The chain has TRBV4-2 and TRBJ2-3; D uncertain. The sequenced material came from FFPE minimally invasive lung adenocarcinoma tissue. Here the CDR3 DNA reads TGTGCCAGCAGCCGCCAAGGGGATACGCAGTATTTT. Amino acid sequence: CASSRQGDTQYF.